These 20 T cell receptor beta chains originate from one sample sequenced in a study of shared clonotypes between healthy human individuals. TCRdb's table, derived via immunoSEQ multiplex PCR, lists solely in-frame clones and lacks some. The sample yields 550,000 to 800,000 clones, around 72% seen once. The source material was memory CD4+ T cells sorted from blood. Indicated subset: CD45RA-negative fraction. The receptors were sampled from a woman younger than 45 in good health.

The chain uses TRBV19 and TRBJ2-3; tentatively, D is TRBD2 (6 bases). Germline CDR1 LNHDA, CDR2 SQIVND (reference sequence). This CDR3 is built from 15 residues. V lost 5 bases to trimming and J lost 4 bases, with 16 bases between them. The CDR3 loop reads CASSPGGMAADTQYF. For the CDR3, the DNA is TGTGCCAGTAGTCCGGGCGGGATGGCCGCAGATACGCAGTATTTT. Supplemented by reference TRBV19 and TRBJ2-3, the full variable domain reads DGGITQSPKYLFRKEGQNVTLSCEQNLNHDAMYWYRQDPGQGLRLIYYSQIVNDFQKGDIAEGYSVSREKKESFPLTVTSAQKNPTAFYLCASSPGGMAADTQYFGPGTRLTVL.

This chain joins TRBV11-1 and TRBJ2-3, with TRBD1 matching 12 bases. In germline, CDR1 is SGHAT, CDR2 FQDESV (reference sequence). The CDR3 is 16 residues long. Trimming took 4 bases from V and 3 from J; bases not matched to a gene: 5. CDR3 residues: CASSSGQGASTDTQYF. The CDR3 DNA follows: TGTGCCAGCAGCTCGGGACAGGGGGCAAGTACAGATACGCAGTATTTT.

J is TRBJ1-4 and V is TRBV27, with 8 bases lining up with TRBD1. The CDR3 runs to 14 residues. Germline loops: CDR1 MNHEY, CDR2 SMNVEV (reference sequence). The V and J ends lost 5 bases and 8 bases, in that order; junction bases with no gene match: 7. CDR3 amino acids: CASSLGQGQEKLFF. Written as DNA, the CDR3 is TGTGCCAGCAGTCTTGGACAGGGACAGGAAAAACTGTTTTTT.

The CDR3, as DNA: TGCGCCAGCAGCGGACTACAGGGGGAGAATGGCTACACCTTC. This gives the protein CASSGLQGENGYTF. The chain combines TRBV5-1 with TRBJ1-2; 8 bases line up with TRBD1. Trimming cost V 4 bases and J 6 bases; bases outside gene matches: 8. The CDR3 covers 14 residues. CDR1 is SGHRS, CDR2 YFSETQ, per germline.

The chain has TRBV18 and TRBJ1-1, with 7 bases identical to TRBD1. The CDR3 extends over 14 amino acids. The germline V gene encodes CDR1 KGHSH and CDR2 LQKENI. The V segment lost 9 bases and the J segment 0 bases; nucleotides outside the gene matches: 7. CDR3 sequence reads: CASGTEHMNTEAFF. The DNA for the CDR3 is TGTGCCAGTGGGACAGAACACATGAACACTGAAGCTTTCTTT. Looking up the rest from reference TRBV18 and TRBJ1-1 gives the full variable domain: NAGVMQNPRHLVRRRGQEARLRCSPMKGHSHVYWYRQLPEEGLKFMVYLQKENIIDESGMPKERFSAEFPKEGPSILRIQQVVRGDSAAYFCASGTEHMNTEAFFGQGTRLTVV.

A few counts support this clone. The J gene is TRBJ2-3, the V gene TRBV15; tentatively, D is TRBD2 (5 bases). The V end was cut by 1 base, the J end by 1 base, with 12 bases between. Germline-derived CDR1 and CDR2 are LNHNV and YYDKDF (reference sequence). This CDR3 spans 16 amino acids. CDR3 DNA sequence: TGTGCCACCAGCAGAGTTAGGGAGTATGGCACAGATACGCAGTATTTT. Translated, it gives CATSRVREYGTDTQYF.

This chain's CDR3 is CASTVSGGNEQFF. The CDR3 bases are TGTGCCAGCACCGTCAGTGGGGGTAATGAGCAGTTCTTC. The chain joins TRBV6-1 to TRBJ2-1; D may be TRBD1 or TRBD2 (5 bases each). The germline V gene has CDR1 MNHNS and CDR2 SASEGT. This CDR3 region has 13 residues. The V gene lost 7 bases and the J gene lost 7 bases, with 14 bases spanning the gap.

The rearrangement links TRBV20-1 to TRBJ2-3, with 7 bases lining up with TRBD2. The CDR3 spans 10 residues. Germline trimming cut 6 bases from V and 7 bases from J; bases unmatched to any gene: 1. Germline CDR1 DFQATT, CDR2 SNEGSKA (reference sequence). DNA of the CDR3: TGCAGTGCGGGAGGGAATACGCAGTATTTT. This encodes CSAGGNTQYF.

Only a few counts were recorded for this clone. V usage is TRBV2 and J usage is TRBJ1-5; 7 bases map to TRBD1. V was pared by 4 bases and J by 5 bases, with 5 bases of the junction left unmatched. This CDR3 has 14 residues. Germline lookup yields CDR1 SNHLY and CDR2 FYNNEI. CDR3 amino acids: CASSARQGDQPQHF. The CDR3 DNA reads TGTGCCAGCAGTGCGCGGCAGGGGGATCAGCCCCAGCATTTT.

The genes are TRBV30 and TRBJ1-2; no clear D gene. The CDR3 is 13 residues long. Between the trimmed V and J ends, which lost 0 bases and 7 bases, there was a span of 12 bases. CDR1 is GTSNPN and CDR2 is SVGIG in the germline V gene (reference sequence). DNA for the CDR3: TGTGCCTGGAGTGTAAAGGCTAGTTTTGGCTACACCTTC. It codes for CAWSVKASFGYTF.

This clone was observed a handful of times. V is TRBV10-3 and J is TRBJ2-1; D might be TRBD1 or TRBD2, each matching 6 bases. Germline V lookup: CDR1 ENHRY, CDR2 SYGVKD. V lost 2 bases to trimming and J lost 6 bases, with 23 bases between them. The CDR3 spans 18 residues. This chain's CDR3 is CAISELIGGRGGPNEQFF. Here the CDR3 DNA reads TGTGCCATCAGTGAGCTTATTGGGGGGCGGGGCGGACCCAATGAGCAGTTCTTC.

This clone was found many times. The chain has TRBV19 and TRBJ1-5, with TRBD1 matching over 7 bases. Trimming at V came to 5 bases and at J to 6 bases, leaving 7 bases not matched to a gene. From germline, CDR1 is LNHDA and CDR2 SQIVND (reference sequence). The CDR3 sequence is 14 residues long. The CDR3 DNA is TGTGCCAGTAGTCCTGGGACAGAAGCTCAGCCCCAGCATTTT. Amino acids: CASSPGTEAQPQHF. Variable domain in full (rest from reference TRBV19 and TRBJ1-5): DGGITQSPKYLFRKEGQNVTLSCEQNLNHDAMYWYRQDPGQGLRLIYYSQIVNDFQKGDIAEGYSVSREKKESFPLTVTSAQKNPTAFYLCASSPGTEAQPQHFGDGTRLSIL.

This chain connects TRBV5-1 to TRBJ2-3; a weak D match, TRBD2 (5 bases). Germline V lookup: CDR1 SGHRS, CDR2 YFSETQ. With 4 bases removed from V and 4 bases from J, the gap between germline ends came to 16 bases. The CDR3 runs 15 residues. The CDR3 is CASSAAGAAPDTQYF. The DNA for the CDR3 is TGCGCCAGCAGCGCGGCAGGAGCGGCCCCAGATACGCAGTATTTT.

The chain is built from TRBV4-1 and TRBJ2-1, with TRBD1 as a possible D gene (5 bases). This CDR3 has 18 residues. Looked up from germline, CDR1 is MGHRA and CDR2 is YSYEKL. V lost 1 base and J lost 3, with 19 bases in between. CDR3 bases: TGCGCCAGCAGCCAAGTGGACCCGCCAAGGGGATACTACAATGAGCAGTTCTTC. Translated, it gives CASSQVDPPRGYYNEQFF.

The chain uses TRBV28 and TRBJ1-4; D possibly corresponds to TRBD1 (6 bases). Germline CDR1 reads MDHEN; CDR2 reads SYDVKM. The V gene lost 2 bases and the J gene lost 7 bases, with 14 bases spanning the gap. The CDR3 extends over 15 amino acids. CDR3 in amino acids: CASSLRTVRREKLFF. DNA for the CDR3: TGTGCCAGCAGTTTAAGGACAGTTAGACGTGAAAAACTGTTTTTT.

J is TRBJ2-1 and V is TRBV18; 7 bases match TRBD1. J lost 7 bases, V lost 6 bases, and 9 bases had no gene match. CDR1 is KGHSH, CDR2 LQKENI, per germline. This CDR3 spans 14 amino acids. CDR3 sequence (DNA): TGTGCCAGCTCCGTGAACAGGGGTGAAAATGAGCAGTTCTTC. Protein: CASSVNRGENEQFF. Full variable domain (rest looked up from reference TRBV18 and TRBJ2-1): NAGVMQNPRHLVRRRGQEARLRCSPMKGHSHVYWYRQLPEEGLKFMVYLQKENIIDESGMPKERFSAEFPKEGPSILRIQQVVRGDSAAYFCASSVNRGENEQFFGPGTRLTVL.

Turning to this clone: Other DNA variants within this sample encode the same CDR3. This chain connects TRBV19 to TRBJ2-7; D not resolved. This CDR3 contains 11 residues. V shed 4 bases and J shed 3 bases, with 4 bases lying between them. Germline CDR1 LNHDA, CDR2 SQIVND (reference sequence). The chain's CDR3 is CASSNLYEQYF. CDR3 bases: TGTGCCAGTAGTAACCTCTACGAGCAGTACTTC.

The gene calls are TRBV7-9 and TRBJ2-7; 9 bases agree with TRBD2. CDR1 and CDR2 (germline): SEHNR, FQNEAQ (reference sequence). V lost 4 bases and J lost 3; bases outside the gene matches: 4. The CDR3 has 14 residues. The CDR3 loop is CASSSTSGDYEQYF. The CDR3 DNA follows: TGTGCCAGCAGCTCGACTAGCGGAGACTACGAGCAGTACTTC.

The chain links TRBV15 to TRBJ1-2; 7 nucleotides match TRBD1. In germline, CDR1 is LNHNV, CDR2 YYDKDF (reference sequence). V was pared by 2 bases and J by 7 bases, with 7 bases of the junction left unmatched. The CDR3 covers 14 residues. The DNA of the CDR3 is TGTGCCACCAGCAGACCCCCAGGGGGGGGTGGCTACACCTTC. Its protein product is CATSRPPGGGGYTF.

Comments on this clone: The same CDR3 also results from other DNA sequences found in this sample. The rearrangement links TRBV7-9 to TRBJ1-3, with no clear D. This CDR3 spans 12 amino acids. The germline CDR1 and CDR2 sequences are SEHNR and FQNEAQ (reference sequence). Trimming stripped 1 base from V and 7 bases from J, with 5 bases between. In DNA form, the CDR3 reads TGTGCCAGCAGCTTAGTAGGGAACACCATATATTTT. Its translation is CASSLVGNTIYF.